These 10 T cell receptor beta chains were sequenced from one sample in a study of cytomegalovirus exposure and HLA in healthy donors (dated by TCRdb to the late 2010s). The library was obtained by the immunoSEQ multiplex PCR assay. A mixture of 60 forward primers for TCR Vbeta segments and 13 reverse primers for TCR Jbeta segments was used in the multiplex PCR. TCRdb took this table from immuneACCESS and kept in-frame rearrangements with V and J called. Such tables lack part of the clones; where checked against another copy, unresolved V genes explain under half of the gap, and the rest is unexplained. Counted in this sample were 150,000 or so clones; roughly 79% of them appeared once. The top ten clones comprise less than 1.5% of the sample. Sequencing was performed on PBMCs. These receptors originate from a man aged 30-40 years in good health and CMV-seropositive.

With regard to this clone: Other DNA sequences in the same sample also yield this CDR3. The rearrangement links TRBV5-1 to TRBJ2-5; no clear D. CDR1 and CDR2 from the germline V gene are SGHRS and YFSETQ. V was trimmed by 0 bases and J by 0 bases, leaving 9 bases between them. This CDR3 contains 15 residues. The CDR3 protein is CASSLVADYQETQYF. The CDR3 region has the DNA TGCGCCAGCAGCTTGGTAGCAGATTACCAAGAGACCCAGTACTTC.

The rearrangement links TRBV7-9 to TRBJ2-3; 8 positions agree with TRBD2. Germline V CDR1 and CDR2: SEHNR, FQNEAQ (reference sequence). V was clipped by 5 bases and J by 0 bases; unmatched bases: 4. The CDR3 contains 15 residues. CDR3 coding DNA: TGTGCCAGCAGCCCGAGCGGGAGAAGCACAGATACGCAGTATTTT. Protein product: CASSPSGRSTDTQYF.

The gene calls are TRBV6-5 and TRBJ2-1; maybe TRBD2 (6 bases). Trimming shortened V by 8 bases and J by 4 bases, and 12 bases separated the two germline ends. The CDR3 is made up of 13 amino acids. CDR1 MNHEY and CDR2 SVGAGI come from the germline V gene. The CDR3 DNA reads TGTGCCAGCGGGGCGGGGCCATACAATGAGCAGTTCTTC. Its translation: CASGAGPYNEQFF.

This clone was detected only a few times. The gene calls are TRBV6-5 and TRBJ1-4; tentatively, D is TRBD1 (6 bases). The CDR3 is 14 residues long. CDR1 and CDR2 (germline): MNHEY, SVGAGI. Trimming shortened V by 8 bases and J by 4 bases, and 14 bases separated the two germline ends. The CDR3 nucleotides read TGTGCCAGCGAAACCAGGGGCCGTAATGAAAAACTGTTTTTT. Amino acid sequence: CASETRGRNEKLFF.

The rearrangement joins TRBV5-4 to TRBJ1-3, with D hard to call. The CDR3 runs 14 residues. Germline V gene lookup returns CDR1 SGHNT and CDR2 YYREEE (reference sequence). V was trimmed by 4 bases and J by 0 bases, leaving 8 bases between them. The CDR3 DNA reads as TGTGCCAGCAGCCCGGGGAACTCTGGAAACACCATATATTTT. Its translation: CASSPGNSGNTIYF.

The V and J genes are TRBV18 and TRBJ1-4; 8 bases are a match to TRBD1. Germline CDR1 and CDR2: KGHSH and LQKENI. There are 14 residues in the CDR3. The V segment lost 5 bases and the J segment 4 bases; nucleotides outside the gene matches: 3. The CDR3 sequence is CASSGQGHNEKLFF. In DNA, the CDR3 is TGTGCCAGCTCAGGACAGGGACATAATGAAAAACTGTTTTTT.

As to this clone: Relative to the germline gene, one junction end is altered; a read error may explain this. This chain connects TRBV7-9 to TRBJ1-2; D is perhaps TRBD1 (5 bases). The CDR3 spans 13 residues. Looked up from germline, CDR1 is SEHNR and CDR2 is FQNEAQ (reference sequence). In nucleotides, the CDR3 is TGTTCCAGCAGCTCCCTTTTGACAGATGGCTACACCTTC. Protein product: CSSSSLLTDGYTF.

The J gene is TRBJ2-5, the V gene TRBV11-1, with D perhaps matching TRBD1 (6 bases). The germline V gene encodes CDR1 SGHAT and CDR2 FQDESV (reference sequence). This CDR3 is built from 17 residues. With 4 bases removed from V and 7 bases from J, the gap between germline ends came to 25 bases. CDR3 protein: CASSSLVGQIKMRTQYF. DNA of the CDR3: TGTGCCAGCAGCTCGTTAGTTGGACAGATAAAAATGCGGACCCAGTACTTC.

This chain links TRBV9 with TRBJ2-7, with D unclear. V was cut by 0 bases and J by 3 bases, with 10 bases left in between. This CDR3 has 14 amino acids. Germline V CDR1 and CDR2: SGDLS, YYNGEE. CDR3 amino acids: CASSVGFSGYEQYF. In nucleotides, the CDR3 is TGTGCCAGCAGCGTAGGGTTTTCGGGCTACGAGCAGTACTTC.

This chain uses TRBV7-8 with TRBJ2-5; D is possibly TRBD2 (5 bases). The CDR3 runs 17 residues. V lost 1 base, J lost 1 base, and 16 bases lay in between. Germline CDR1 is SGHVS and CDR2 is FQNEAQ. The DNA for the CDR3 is TGTGCCAGCAGCTTAGGAGGGCCCTCCCCCTTCCAAGAGACCCAGTACTTC. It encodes CASSLGGPSPFQETQYF.